The next 3 T cell receptor beta chains were all read from a single sample in a study of shared clonotypes between healthy human individuals. The assay was immunoSEQ multiplex PCR, and TCRdb's table has in-frame clones only and misses some. The table includes about 1,900,000 clones, less than 95% detected once. Only CD45RO-negative cells positively selected for CCR7 counted as naive CD8 cells, so terminally differentiated effector memory CD45RA+ cells were excluded. The sequenced material came from naive CD8+ T cells sorted from blood. The receptors were sampled from a man between 18 and 29 years old in good health.

The genes are TRBV15 and TRBJ2-1; D is perhaps TRBD1 or TRBD2 (6 bases each). Germline V gene lookup returns CDR1 LNHNV and CDR2 YYDKDF (reference sequence). The CDR3 sequence is 14 residues long. Deletions cut 6 bases from V and 5 bases from J, with 14 bases between. This CDR3 reads CATRRGPVDNEQFF. As DNA, the CDR3 is TGTGCCACCAGACGGGGGCCCGTTGACAATGAGCAGTTCTTC.

V gene TRBV5-6 combines with J gene TRBJ2-7, with 10 bases aligning to TRBD1. V lost 6 bases to trimming and J lost 2 bases; unmatched junction nucleotides: 2. The CDR3 covers 13 residues. Germline V gives CDR1 SGHDT, CDR2 YYEEEE. This chain's CDR3 is CASIGQGAYEQYF. The CDR3 DNA reads as TGTGCCAGCATCGGACAGGGGGCCTACGAGCAGTACTTC.

The V gene is TRBV5-4, the J gene TRBJ1-1, with TRBD1 matching 7 bases. Germline V gene data show CDR1 as SGHNT and CDR2 as YYREEE (reference sequence). The CDR3 totals 14 residues. The junction had 6 bases not matched to a gene; V was cut back by 3 bases and J by 4 bases. CDR3 in DNA: TGTGCCAGCAGCTACGGGACAGAAAGCACTGAAGCTTTCTTT. It translates to CASSYGTESTEAFF.